These 28 T cell receptor beta chains were sequenced from one sample in a study of blood T cell repertoires in COVID-19. The assay was immunoSEQ multiplex PCR, and TCRdb's table has in-frame clones only and misses some. The repertoire holds hundreds of thousands of clones, with about 87% as singletons. Input material: PBMCs or T cells enriched from blood (not recorded which). These receptors originate from a woman aged 50 to 65 who had recovered from COVID-19.

J is TRBJ1-1 and V is TRBV4-3; TRBD1 agrees at 8 bases. Germline-derived CDR1 and CDR2 are LGHNA and YSLEER. The CDR3 sequence is 18 residues long. The J segment lost 0 bases and the V segment lost 1 base, leaving 10 bases of the junction unmatched. The CDR3 sequence: CASSQGIPGGVMNTEAFF. In DNA, the CDR3 is TGCGCCAGCAGCCAAGGAATCCCAGGGGGCGTAATGAACACTGAAGCTTTCTTT.

This sequence joins TRBV7-9 and TRBJ2-2; D ambiguous. Between the trimmed V and J ends, which lost 3 bases and 2 bases, there was a span of 7 bases. Germline V gene lookup returns CDR1 SEHNR and CDR2 FQNEAQ (reference sequence). There are 14 residues in the CDR3. CDR3 region: CASSFKRNTGELFF. The CDR3 DNA is TGTGCCAGCAGCTTCAAGCGCAACACCGGGGAGCTGTTTTTT.

The chain uses TRBV7-2 and TRBJ1-5, with 8 bases aligning to TRBD1. The V and J ends lost 5 bases and 2 bases, in that order; junction bases with no gene match: 11. Germline V gene data show CDR1 as SGHTA and CDR2 as FQGNSA. The length of the CDR3 is 17 residues. The CDR3, as DNA: TGTGCCAGCAGCGGACGGCAGGGGGCTGGAGGCAATCAGCCCCAGCATTTT. Translated, it gives CASSGRQGAGGNQPQHF. Together with reference TRBV7-2 and TRBJ1-5, the CDR3 gives the full variable domain: GAGVSQSPSNKVTEKGKDVELRCDPISGHTALYWYRQSLGQGLEFLIYFQGNSAPDKSGLPSDRFSAERTGGSVSTLTIQRTQQEDSAVYLCASSGRQGAGGNQPQHFGDGTRLSIL.

V is TRBV9 and J is TRBJ1-5; the match to TRBD1 covers 7 bases. This CDR3 is 15 amino acids long. The germline V gene has CDR1 SGDLS and CDR2 YYNGEE. After removal of 4 bases from V and 3 bases from J, the junction contained 7 bases not matched to a gene. CDR3 DNA: TGTGCCAGCAGCCCCTGGGACAGCTCCAATCAGCCCCAGCATTTT. Residues: CASSPWDSSNQPQHF.

This chain uses TRBV28 with TRBJ2-7; 12 bases map to TRBD2. CDR1 and CDR2 (germline): MDHEN, SYDVKM. Losses at the gene ends were 6 bases for V and 0 bases for J; bases not matched to a gene: 12. The CDR3 contains 18 residues. The CDR3 nucleotides read TGTGCCAGCAGAACGACCGGGACTAGCGGGCTTAGCTCCTACGAGCAGTACTTC. Amino acids: CASRTTGTSGLSSYEQYF.

The rearrangement links TRBV30 to TRBJ2-7; 11 bases line up with TRBD2. Looked up from germline, CDR1 is GTSNPN and CDR2 is SVGIG (reference sequence). The CDR3 length is 16 residues. The J segment lost 5 bases and the V segment lost 1 base, leaving 10 bases of the junction unmatched. The CDR3 protein is CAWSGLAGGRLNEQYF. CDR3 sequence (DNA): TGTGCCTGGAGTGGGCTAGCGGGGGGACGTTTGAACGAGCAGTACTTC.

This chain joins TRBV27 and TRBJ2-7; TRBD2 matches 9 bases. With V trimmed by 5 bases and J by 7 bases, 12 bases remained unmatched. The CDR3 spans 15 residues. Germline CDR1 MNHEY, CDR2 SMNVEV (reference sequence). The DNA for the CDR3 is TGTGCCAGCAGTACCAACGCCGGGACTAGCTGGGAGCAGTACTTC. Translating it yields CASSTNAGTSWEQYF.

This sequence joins TRBV5-1 and TRBJ1-1; D gene uncertain. V gave up 0 bases and J gave up 4 bases, with 13 bases separating them. Germline V gene lookup returns CDR1 SGHRS and CDR2 YFSETQ. The CDR3 runs 15 residues. CDR3 sequence (DNA): TGCGCCAGCAGCTTGGATCCGGGGTCGGGCACTGAAGCTTTCTTT. Residues: CASSLDPGSGTEAFF.

The V gene is TRBV11-2, the J gene TRBJ2-7, with D tentatively TRBD2 (7 bases). CDR3 length: 15 residues. CDR1 and CDR2 from the germline V gene are SGHAT and FQNNGV. V was pared by 0 bases and J by 2 bases, with 11 bases between. DNA of the CDR3: TGTGCCAGCAGCTTAGAAGGGGGGGCTGCCTACGAGCAGTACTTC. Protein sequence: CASSLEGGAAYEQYF.

The gene calls are TRBV10-3 and TRBJ1-3; 7 bases fit TRBD1. The CDR3 is made up of 14 amino acids. Germline assignment: CDR1 ENHRY and CDR2 SYGVKD. With V trimmed by 6 bases and J by 0 bases, 2 bases remained unmatched. The CDR3 coding sequence is TGTGCCATCAGGGGGACAGCCTCTGGAAACACCATATATTTT. It is translated as CAIRGTASGNTIYF.

This chain links TRBV6-2 or TRBV6-3 with TRBJ2-3; 9 bases are shared with TRBD1. Germline CDR1 MNHEY, CDR2 SVGEGT. The CDR3 runs to 17 residues. Trimming at V came to 7 bases and at J to 2 bases, leaving 13 bases not matched to a gene. The CDR3 coding sequence is TGTGCCAGCACCCCCCGCCCCGGGACAGGGAACACAGATACGCAGTATTTT. As protein: CASTPRPGTGNTDTQYF.

The chain couples TRBV19 to TRBJ1-1; no reliable D call. The V end lost 3 bases, the J end lost 8 bases, and 7 bases lay between the germline ends. Germline CDR1 LNHDA, CDR2 SQIVND (reference sequence). The CDR3 has 11 amino acids. The CDR3 loop is CASSIEEEAFF. The CDR3 DNA reads as TGTGCCAGTAGTATTGAGGAGGAAGCTTTCTTT.

V usage is TRBV13 and J usage is TRBJ2-1; 11 bases fit TRBD2. The CDR3 is 17 amino acids. CDR1 is PRHDT and CDR2 is FYEKMQ in the germline V gene (reference sequence). V shed 3 bases, J shed 5 bases, and the junction held 9 bases outside the gene matches. This chain's CDR3 is CASSFLHSGRVDNEQFF. The CDR3 bases are TGTGCCAGCAGCTTCCTTCATAGCGGGAGGGTGGACAATGAGCAGTTCTTC.

V usage is TRBV24-1 and J usage is TRBJ1-5; TRBD1 matches 9 bases. V was clipped by 7 bases and J by 2 bases; unmatched bases: 5. This CDR3 comprises 15 residues. From germline, CDR1 is KGHDR and CDR2 SFDVKD. CDR3 amino acids: CATSWGQGGNQPQHF. CDR3 coding DNA: TGTGCCACCAGCTGGGGACAGGGCGGCAATCAGCCCCAGCATTTT.

The J gene is TRBJ2-1, the V gene TRBV5-6, with 9 nucleotides matching TRBD2. The CDR3 totals 17 residues. Germline V gene data show CDR1 as SGHDT and CDR2 as YYEEEE. The J segment lost 0 bases and the V segment lost 0 bases, leaving 4 bases of the junction unmatched. In DNA, the CDR3 is TGTGCCAGCAGCTTGGCCGATAGCGGGAGCTCCTACAATGAGCAGTTCTTC. Translated: CASSLADSGSSYNEQFF.

The genes are TRBV5-6 and TRBJ2-1; D ambiguous. The V end was cut by 4 bases, the J end by 1 base, with 6 bases between. Germline loops: CDR1 SGHDT, CDR2 YYEEEE. CDR3 length: 13 amino acids. For the CDR3, the DNA is TGTGCCAGCAGCCCTGTGTCCTACAATGAGCAGTTCTTC. The encoded protein is CASSPVSYNEQFF.

This rearrangement joins TRBV7-8 to TRBJ2-7; D may be TRBD2 (5 bases). The CDR3 has 14 residues. V was shortened by 5 bases and J by 3 bases, with 14 bases between the two germline ends. Germline V gene data show CDR1 as SGHVS and CDR2 as FQNEAQ. DNA for the CDR3: TGTGCCAGCAGCCGGGGAGCCAGCGGCTACGAGCAGTACTTC. Its translation is CASSRGASGYEQYF.

The V gene is TRBV2, the J gene TRBJ2-1; 8 bases fit TRBD2. The trim removed 2 bases at V and 0 bases at J, leaving 3 bases unmatched. CDR3 length: 16 amino acids. Germline V gene lookup returns CDR1 SNHLY and CDR2 FYNNEI. Written as DNA, the CDR3 is TGTGCCAGCAGTGAACCCCTAGCGGGCTCCTACAATGAGCAGTTCTTC. It is translated as CASSEPLAGSYNEQFF. The full variable domain, in which reference TRBV2 and TRBJ2-1 provide the parts outside the CDR3, is EPEVTQTPSHQVTQMGQEVILRCVPISNHLYFYWYRQILGQKVEFLVSFYNNEISEKSEIFDDQFSVERPDGSNFTLKIRSTKLEDSAMYFCASSEPLAGSYNEQFFGPGTRLTVL.

The chain is built from TRBV12-5 and TRBJ2-1, with 16 bases matching TRBD2. CDR1 and CDR2 from the germline V gene are LGHNT and FRNRAP. V trimming: 2 bases; J trimming: 9 bases; junction bases outside the gene matches: 10. The CDR3 loop spans 18 amino acids. CDR3 in DNA: TGTGCTAGTGGTTTGCCAACCGGGACTAGCGGGAGGGCCTTTGAGCAGTTCTTC. Translation gives CASGLPTGTSGRAFEQFF.

This clone was detected once. V usage is TRBV19 and J usage is TRBJ2-1, with 7 bases that match TRBD2. Trimming took 10 bases from V and 0 from J; bases not matched to a gene: 9. CDR1 LNHDA and CDR2 SQIVND come from the germline V gene (reference sequence). The CDR3 loop spans 15 amino acids. The CDR3 nucleotides read TGTGCCACAAAAGCGGGACCAAGCTCCTACAATGAGCAGTTCTTC. Its protein product is CATKAGPSSYNEQFF.

This chain connects TRBV7-9 to TRBJ2-2; 12 bases fit TRBD2. J lost 1 base, V lost 4 bases, and 4 bases had no gene match. Germline loops: CDR1 SEHNR, CDR2 FQNEAQ (reference sequence). This CDR3 spans 17 amino acids. In DNA, the CDR3 is TGTGCCAGCAGCTCCTCGACTAGCGGGAGGAACACCGGGGAGCTGTTTTTT. Translation: CASSSSTSGRNTGELFF.

The CDR3 loop reads CASSSQAGGSHEQYF. The CDR3 nucleotides are TGTGCCAGCAGCTCCCAGGCAGGGGGTTCTCACGAGCAGTACTTC. The chain is built from TRBV5-5 and TRBJ2-7, with 7 bases that match TRBD1. CDR1 is SGHKS and CDR2 is YYEKEE in the germline V gene (reference sequence). V shed 3 bases and J 5 bases; nucleotides not matched to a gene: 11. The CDR3 contains 15 residues.

V and J are TRBV4-3 and TRBJ2-7, with 10 bases matching TRBD2. The J segment lost 5 bases and the V segment lost 2 bases, leaving 9 bases of the junction unmatched. CDR3 length equals 16 residues. CDR1 is LGHNA, CDR2 YSLEER, per germline. The CDR3 bases are TGCGCCAGCAGCCAATACTGGCTAGCGGGAGAGAACGAGCAGTACTTC. Protein product: CASSQYWLAGENEQYF.

This clone was seen once. This chain uses TRBV30 with TRBJ1-1; TRBD1 matches 11 bases. The V gene end was trimmed by 3 bases and the J gene end by 4 bases; junction bases not matched to a gene: 10. Germline V gives CDR1 GTSNPN, CDR2 SVGIG (reference sequence). CDR3 length: 16 residues. CDR3: CAWRSRDRGTSTEAFF. CDR3 nucleotide sequence: TGTGCCTGGAGGTCCCGGGACAGGGGGACCAGCACTGAAGCTTTCTTT.

The chain has TRBV24-1 and TRBJ2-1; tentative D call: TRBD1 (6 bases). The germline V and J ends were trimmed by 4 bases and 7 bases, with 19 bases remaining between them. The CDR3 sequence is 16 residues long. Per the germline V gene, CDR1 is KGHDR and CDR2 is SFDVKD. This chain's CDR3 is CATSDPGIMRGNEQFF. The CDR3 DNA reads as TGTGCCACCAGTGACCCCGGGATCATGAGGGGGAATGAGCAGTTCTTC.

This sequence joins TRBV7-6 and TRBJ2-7; the match to TRBD1 covers 9 bases. The CDR3 consists of 14 residues. From germline, CDR1 is SGHVS and CDR2 FNYEAQ. V dropped 3 bases and J dropped 4; count of bases not matched to a gene: 4. CDR3 nucleotides: TGTGCCAGCAGCTTCGGACAGGGGCCTTACGAGCAGTACTTC. It yields the protein CASSFGQGPYEQYF.

The rearrangement uses TRBV6-5 and TRBJ2-3; D remains unclear. Germline V gene data show CDR1 as MNHEY and CDR2 as SVGAGI. The V gene lost 6 bases and the J gene lost 1 base, with 14 bases spanning the gap. This CDR3 has 15 amino acids. In nucleotides, the CDR3 is TGTGCCAGCAGCCCCGACAAGCCCGGCACAGATACGCAGTATTTT. Its translation: CASSPDKPGTDTQYF.

The CDR3 reads CASSESPGGAEQYF. In DNA, the CDR3 is TGTGCCAGCAGTGAAAGCCCAGGGGGAGCCGAGCAGTACTTC. The V and J genes are TRBV2 and TRBJ2-7; 7 nucleotides match TRBD1. The CDR3 totals 14 residues. The J segment lost 6 bases and the V segment lost 2 bases, leaving 7 bases of the junction unmatched. Germline lookup yields CDR1 SNHLY and CDR2 FYNNEI.